This passage covers 14 T cell receptor beta chains from one sample sequenced in a study of T cell responses to AZD1222 COVID-19 vaccine. Profiling relied on immunoSEQ multiplex PCR, and the TCRdb table lists in-frame clones only, not all of them. The sample carries roughly 200,000 clones, 85% to 95% recorded once. Sample: peripheral blood, taken on day 0 of MenACWY control vaccination. These receptors were collected from an adult in good health.

This clone was found once. V usage is TRBV6-2 or TRBV6-3 and J usage is TRBJ1-5; no definite D call. Germline V gives CDR1 MNHEY, CDR2 SVGEGT. Between the trimmed V and J ends, which lost 2 bases and 9 bases, there was a span of 11 bases. The CDR3 is 13 amino acids. The CDR3 coding sequence is TGTGCCAGCAGTTACCCCCCTGGTGGGCCCCAGCATTTT. Translating gives CASSYPPGGPQHF.

This clone has just a few counts. The chain has TRBV12-3 or TRBV12-4 and TRBJ1-1; 7 positions agree with TRBD1. This CDR3 contains 13 residues. J gave up 4 bases and V 6 bases, and 5 bases lay outside the gene matches. This CDR3 is CASSRTGRTEAFF. In nucleotides, the CDR3 is TGTGCCAGCAGCCGGACAGGTCGCACTGAAGCTTTCTTT.

This sequence joins TRBV10-1 and TRBJ1-5; 10 nucleotides align to TRBD1. In germline, CDR1 is WNHNN, CDR2 SYGVQD (reference sequence). Unmatched junction bases numbered 2, after V lost 8 bases and J lost 13 bases. This CDR3 has 10 amino acids. The CDR3 spells CASRGQGQHF. The CDR3 nucleotides are TGCGCCAGCCGGGGACAGGGGCAGCATTTT.

V and J are TRBV7-6 and TRBJ2-3; TRBD1 agrees at 10 bases. The CDR3 is 16 residues long. V dropped 4 bases and J dropped 4; count of bases not matched to a gene: 8. The germline V gene encodes CDR1 SGHVS and CDR2 FNYEAQ. CDR3 DNA: TGTGCCAGCAGCTCCGCCGGGACAGGGGCCGCAGATACGCAGTATTTT. It translates to CASSSAGTGAADTQYF. Complete variable domain (other parts from reference TRBV7-6 and TRBJ2-3): GAGVSQSPRYKVTKRGQDVALRCDPISGHVSLYWYRQALGQGPEFLTYFNYEAQQDKSGLPNDRFSAERPEGSISTLTIQRTEQRDSAMYRCASSSAGTGAADTQYFGPGTRLTVL.

The chain links TRBV6-2 or TRBV6-3 to TRBJ1-5; D not resolved. Germline V gene data show CDR1 as MNHEY and CDR2 as SVGEGT. Trimming removed 4 bases at V and 7 bases at J, with 11 bases between. CDR3 length equals 13 residues. The CDR3 region is CASSSPGNQPQHF. The CDR3 coding sequence is TGTGCCAGCAGTTCGCCGGGGAACCAGCCCCAGCATTTT.

This clone was detected only once. The gene calls are TRBV6-5 and TRBJ2-1; D remains ambiguous. CDR1 and CDR2 (germline): MNHEY, SVGAGI. The ends were cut back, 7 bases at V and 6 bases at J, with 16 bases in the middle. This CDR3 comprises 14 residues. The CDR3 DNA reads TGTGCCAGCACTAACGGACGGACCCTCAATGAGCAGTTCTTC. This gives the protein CASTNGRTLNEQFF.

The V call is TRBV7-9, the J call TRBJ1-6, with TRBD1 as a possible D gene (5 bases). Per germline, CDR1 SEHNR and CDR2 FQNEAQ (reference sequence). V gave up 5 bases and J gave up 11 bases, with 16 bases separating them. The CDR3 spans 14 residues. CDR3 in amino acids: CASSQTVSGAPLHF. CDR3 coding DNA: TGTGCCAGCAGCCAGACAGTGTCCGGGGCACCCCTCCACTTT.

This chain uses TRBV7-6 with TRBJ1-1, with D possibly TRBD1 on 5 matching bases. CDR1 SGHVS and CDR2 FNYEAQ come from the germline V gene. This CDR3 is built from 14 residues. V dropped 9 bases and J dropped 0 bases, with 14 bases sitting between them. Here the CDR3 DNA reads TGTGCCAGTGGGACCAAAAGCATGAACACTGAAGCTTTCTTT. The encoded protein is CASGTKSMNTEAFF.

The rearrangement joins TRBV5-4 to TRBJ2-2, with TRBD2 matching 7 bases. This CDR3 is 16 amino acids long. The germline V gene has CDR1 SGHNT and CDR2 YYREEE (reference sequence). The trim removed 2 bases at V and 4 bases at J, leaving 8 bases unmatched. CDR3 protein: CASSLLGGTPTGELFF. CDR3 bases: TGTGCCAGCAGCTTACTCGGGGGGACCCCCACCGGGGAGCTGTTTTTT. The variable domain in full, completed from reference TRBV5-4 and TRBJ2-2, reads ETGVTQSPTHLIKTRGQQVTLRCSSQSGHNTVSWYQQALGQGPQFIFQYYREEENGRGNFPPRFSGLQFPNYSSELNVNALELDDSALYLCASSLLGGTPTGELFFGEGSRLTVL.

The genes are TRBV6-5 and TRBJ2-1; 8 bases line up with TRBD1. The CDR3 contains 15 residues. V shed 6 bases and J 1 base; nucleotides not matched to a gene: 5. Germline lookup yields CDR1 MNHEY and CDR2 SVGAGI. CDR3 in amino acids: CASRADRGSYNEQFF. In DNA form, the CDR3 reads TGTGCCAGCAGAGCCGACAGGGGATCCTACAATGAGCAGTTCTTC.

The chain carries TRBV19 and TRBJ1-4, with D possibly matching TRBD1 (6 bases). CDR1 and CDR2 (germline): LNHDA, SQIVND (reference sequence). The CDR3 loop spans 20 amino acids. Trimming stripped 5 bases from V and 0 bases from J, with 25 bases between. For the CDR3, the DNA is TGTGCCAGTAGTCCGAGGACAGCACCGTCCTACCTCTCAACTAATGAAAAACTGTTTTTT. Residues: CASSPRTAPSYLSTNEKLFF.

The rearrangement uses TRBV11-3 and TRBJ2-3; 10 positions agree with TRBD2. Looked up from germline, CDR1 is SGHNT and CDR2 is YENEEA. The CDR3 has 16 amino acids. V trimming: 1 base; J trimming: 6 bases; junction bases outside the gene matches: 7. The DNA for the CDR3 is TGTGCCAGCAGCTTAGGGCTAGCGGGGGTCTTGGATACGCAGTATTTT. It translates to CASSLGLAGVLDTQYF.

The chain recombines TRBV19 with TRBJ1-1; no firm D call. This CDR3 spans 13 amino acids. The germline gives CDR1 LNHDA, CDR2 SQIVND (reference sequence). V was clipped by 6 bases and J by 3 bases, with 11 bases between them. This chain's CDR3 is CASSPGGHTEAFF. CDR3 coding DNA: TGTGCCAGTAGCCCTGGAGGGCACACTGAAGCTTTCTTT.

The rearrangement joins TRBV5-4 to TRBJ2-1; 7 bases match TRBD1. The CDR3 consists of 13 residues. Germline lookup yields CDR1 SGHNT and CDR2 YYREEE (reference sequence). V lost 4 bases, J lost 8 bases, and 6 bases stayed unmatched. The CDR3 region has the DNA TGTGCCAGCAGCCCCCGCGACAGGGATGAGCAGTTCTTC. Residues: CASSPRDRDEQFF.